The next 31 T cell receptor beta chains were all read from a single sample in a study of shared clonotypes between healthy human individuals. Naive CD8 populations comprised CD45RO-negative cells positively selected for CCR7, excluding terminally differentiated effector memory CD45RA+ cells. The data were produced by immunoSEQ multiplex PCR, yet TCRdb's version contains in-frame clones alone and is incomplete. The sample contains about 2 million clones, about 94% of which appear only once. Sequencing was performed on naive CD8+ T cells sorted from blood. The source is a man aged 18-30 years in good health.

The rearrangement uses TRBV6-6 and TRBJ2-1, with 7 bases aligning to TRBD1. The CDR3 runs 16 residues. V was clipped by 5 bases and J by 12 bases; unmatched bases: 19. Germline V CDR1 and CDR2: MNHNY, SVGAGI (reference sequence). CDR3 bases: TGTGCCAGCAGTGGACGGGGACAGACCTTAGACGTTGGGCAGTTCTTC. It is translated as CASSGRGQTLDVGQFF.

J is TRBJ2-2 and V is TRBV10-1; D is perhaps TRBD1 (7 bases). This CDR3 contains 14 residues. Trimming took 4 bases from V and 6 from J, leaving 12 bases between them. Germline V gives CDR1 WNHNN, CDR2 SYGVQD (reference sequence). The CDR3 spells CASSVQGGAGELFF. CDR3 in DNA: TGCGCCAGCAGTGTCCAGGGGGGTGCCGGGGAGCTGTTTTTT.

To note about this clone: Other nucleotide sequences in the sample specify the same CDR3. The chain uses TRBV27 and TRBJ2-7; 8 bases map to TRBD2. Germline CDR1 MNHEY, CDR2 SMNVEV (reference sequence). Trimming at V came to 4 bases and at J to 7 bases, leaving 6 bases not matched to a gene. The CDR3 loop spans 13 amino acids. CDR3: CASSWAGGDEQYF. The CDR3 coding sequence is TGTGCCAGCAGTTGGGCGGGAGGTGATGAGCAGTACTTC.

This chain uses TRBV7-9 with TRBJ2-1; D is perhaps TRBD2 (5 bases). This CDR3 is built from 13 residues. Germline V gene lookup returns CDR1 SEHNR and CDR2 FQNEAQ (reference sequence). With 5 bases removed from V and 5 bases from J, the gap between germline ends came to 10 bases. As DNA, the CDR3 is TGTGCCAGCAGCGTTAGCGTAGACAATGAGCAGTTCTTC. Protein sequence: CASSVSVDNEQFF. The full variable domain, its missing parts supplied by reference TRBV7-9 and TRBJ2-1, is DTGVSQNPRHKITKRGQNVTFRCDPISEHNRLYWYRQTLGQGPEFLTYFQNEAQLEKSRLLSDRFSAERPKGSFSTLEIQRTEQGDSAMYLCASSVSVDNEQFFGPGTRLTVL.

DNA of the CDR3: TGCAGCGTTGAGGGCGTGGGGGGGCGCTGGGAGACCCAGTACTTC. Amino acids: CSVEGVGGRWETQYF. This chain uses TRBV29-1 with TRBJ2-5, with a weak D call TRBD2 (7 bases). Trimming stripped 3 bases from V and 5 bases from J, with 19 bases between. The germline V gene has CDR1 SQVTM and CDR2 ANQGSEA. This CDR3 is built from 15 residues.

V gene TRBV2 combines with J gene TRBJ2-3, with a tentative D call TRBD2 (6 bases). V was trimmed by 10 bases and J by 2 bases, leaving 13 bases between them. CDR1 and CDR2 (germline): SNHLY, FYNNEI. The CDR3 runs to 13 residues. CDR3 in DNA: TGTGCCAAAGGGACTGGCCCCACAGATACGCAGTATTTT. Encoded protein: CAKGTGPTDTQYF.

The genes are TRBV11-2 and TRBJ2-3; possibly TRBD1 for D (5 bases). V gave up 5 bases and J gave up 2 bases, with 11 bases separating them. The germline V gene has CDR1 SGHAT and CDR2 FQNNGV. The CDR3 sequence is 14 residues long. CDR3 loop: CASSDTGYTDTQYF. The CDR3 DNA is TGTGCCAGCAGCGACACAGGTTACACAGATACGCAGTATTTT.

The V and J genes are TRBV2 and TRBJ1-2; unclear D gene. With 6 bases removed from V and 4 bases from J, the gap between germline ends came to 15 bases. Per germline, CDR1 SNHLY and CDR2 FYNNEI. The CDR3 is 14 amino acids. CDR3 region: CASSPGPGSYGYTF. The CDR3 DNA follows: TGTGCCAGCAGCCCAGGTCCGGGTAGCTATGGCTACACCTTC.

This clone has just one count. The sample carries other DNA sequences with the same CDR3. This rearrangement joins TRBV7-6 to TRBJ2-1; TRBD2 is a possible D gene (6 bases). The length of the CDR3 is 15 residues. V lost 0 bases, J lost 2 bases, and 8 bases lay in between. Germline V gives CDR1 SGHVS, CDR2 FNYEAQ. The CDR3, as DNA: TGTGCCAGCAGCTTAGCAGGAGGGCCCTACAATGAGCAGTTCTTC. Amino acids: CASSLAGGPYNEQFF.

A word on this clone: Other DNA sequences in this sample translate to the same CDR3. The gene calls are TRBV5-6 and TRBJ1-6; D may be TRBD1 (5 bases). The germline CDR1 and CDR2 sequences are SGHDT and YYEEEE. This CDR3 region has 16 residues. V shed 2 bases and J shed 0 bases, with 9 bases lying between them. The CDR3 loop reads CASSLQASSYNSPLHF. CDR3 in DNA: TGTGCCAGCAGCTTACAGGCGAGCTCCTATAATTCACCCCTCCACTTT.

The V call is TRBV15, the J call TRBJ2-2; 10 bases map to TRBD2. Germline V CDR1 and CDR2: LNHNV, YYDKDF (reference sequence). V was pared by 0 bases and J by 7 bases, with 5 bases of the junction left unmatched. The CDR3 is made up of 16 amino acids. The CDR3: CATSRDQREGGGELFF. CDR3 nucleotides: TGTGCCACCAGCAGAGATCAGCGGGAGGGCGGCGGGGAGCTGTTTTTT.

V gene TRBV4-3 combines with J gene TRBJ2-1; D unclear. Germline V gives CDR1 LGHNA, CDR2 YSLEER. This CDR3 spans 13 amino acids. Trimming pared 0 bases from V and 12 bases from J, leaving 12 bases between. The CDR3 sequence: CASSQDHEEPQFF. DNA for the CDR3: TGCGCCAGCAGCCAAGATCATGAAGAGCCGCAGTTCTTC.

The table lists this clone with a count of one. V gene TRBV29-1 combines with J gene TRBJ2-3; D possibly corresponds to TRBD2 (6 bases). Trimming shortened V by 3 bases and J by 3 bases, and 16 bases separated the two germline ends. CDR3 length: 15 amino acids. Germline V gene sequence: CDR1 SQVTM, CDR2 ANQGSEA. This CDR3 is CSVDSRGMLTDTQYF. Written as DNA, the CDR3 is TGCAGCGTTGATTCTCGCGGGATGTTGACAGATACGCAGTATTTT.

The chain uses TRBV4-2 and TRBJ1-1, with unresolved D. Trimming stripped 5 bases from V and 2 bases from J, with 9 bases between. The CDR3 sequence is 13 residues long. Germline V lookup: CDR1 LGHNA, CDR2 YNFKEQ. The CDR3 bases are TGTGCCAGCAGCGAAACAGTTAACACTGAAGCTTTCTTT. Encoded protein: CASSETVNTEAFF.

V and J are TRBV27 and TRBJ2-7; D gene uncertain. V was pared by 2 bases and J by 1 base, with 9 bases between. The CDR3 has 14 amino acids. The germline V gene encodes CDR1 MNHEY and CDR2 SMNVEV (reference sequence). The CDR3: CASSLNVGSYEQYF. Written as DNA, the CDR3 is TGTGCCAGCAGTTTAAACGTAGGATCCTACGAGCAGTACTTC.

The chain links TRBV18 to TRBJ2-3; 7 bases agree with TRBD2. Trimming at V came to 8 bases and at J to 1 base, leaving 12 bases not matched to a gene. Germline assignment: CDR1 KGHSH and CDR2 LQKENI. The CDR3 extends over 16 amino acids. The CDR3 coding sequence is TGTGCCAGCCGCGGGGGACTGGCCGGCGGCACAGATACGCAGTATTTT. It yields the protein CASRGGLAGGTDTQYF.

The V gene is TRBV27, the J gene TRBJ2-7; D is possibly TRBD1 (7 bases). V lost 2 bases to trimming and J lost 6 bases, with 14 bases between them. Germline CDR1 reads MNHEY; CDR2 reads SMNVEV (reference sequence). The CDR3 is 14 residues long. DNA of the CDR3: TGTGCCAGCAGTTTAATAGGTCAGGGGGGCGAGCAGTACTTC. This gives the protein CASSLIGQGGEQYF.

The CDR3 protein is CASSFPGQGVYEQYF. The CDR3 DNA reads TGTGCCAGCAGCTTTCCGGGACAGGGGGTCTACGAGCAGTACTTC. The chain couples TRBV5-5 to TRBJ2-7; 11 nucleotides line up with TRBD1. The CDR3 totals 15 residues. Trimming at V came to 2 bases and at J to 3 bases, leaving 4 bases not matched to a gene. Germline V gives CDR1 SGHKS, CDR2 YYEKEE (reference sequence).

The chain joins TRBV6-5 to TRBJ1-1; possibly TRBD1 for D (6 bases). V lost 5 bases and J 0 bases, leaving 13 bases between the germline ends. CDR1 MNHEY and CDR2 SVGAGI come from the germline V gene. This CDR3 comprises 15 residues. CDR3 sequence reads: CASSPWGGLNTEAFF. DNA of the CDR3: TGTGCCAGCAGTCCTTGGGGGGGGCTGAACACTGAAGCTTTCTTT.

V gene TRBV5-1 combines with J gene TRBJ2-1; 7 bases match TRBD2. In germline, CDR1 is SGHRS, CDR2 YFSETQ. This CDR3 spans 16 amino acids. Germline trimming cut 4 bases from V and 8 bases from J; bases unmatched to any gene: 15. The CDR3 coding sequence is TGCGCCAGCAGCCACGTGGTGTGGGAGGGCCGAGATGAGCAGTTCTTC. As protein: CASSHVVWEGRDEQFF.

The chain couples TRBV7-9 to TRBJ1-1; D is perhaps TRBD1 (6 bases). The germline V and J ends were trimmed by 7 bases and 3 bases, with 12 bases remaining between them. This CDR3 has 13 residues. CDR1 is SEHNR and CDR2 is FQNEAQ in the germline V gene (reference sequence). Here the CDR3 DNA reads TGTGCCAGCACTTTAAGGGGGGACACTGAAGCTTTCTTT. This encodes CASTLRGDTEAFF. Full variable domain (outside the CDR3, taken from reference TRBV7-9 and TRBJ1-1): DTGVSQNPRHKITKRGQNVTFRCDPISEHNRLYWYRQTLGQGPEFLTYFQNEAQLEKSRLLSDRFSAERPKGSFSTLEIQRTEQGDSAMYLCASTLRGDTEAFFGQGTRLTVV.

This chain uses TRBV25-1 with TRBJ1-6; no reliable D call. CDR1 is MGHDK, CDR2 SYGVNS, per germline. The CDR3 consists of 15 residues. The ends were cut back, 2 bases at V and 5 bases at J, with 10 bases in the middle. In nucleotides, the CDR3 is TGTGCCAGCAGTGAAATTGGAGGGAATAATTCACCCCTCCACTTT. It encodes CASSEIGGNNSPLHF.

The chain carries TRBV10-2 and TRBJ1-5; D unresolved. V was shortened by 3 bases and J by 3 bases, with 12 bases between the two germline ends. Germline CDR1 is WSHSY and CDR2 is SAAADI. The CDR3 is made up of 15 amino acids. CDR3 bases: TGCGCCAGCAGTGACGAACCAGGAATCAATCAGCCCCAGCATTTT. Its translation is CASSDEPGINQPQHF.

In regard to this clone: Distinct nucleotide sequences in the sample also encode this CDR3. The rearrangement links TRBV4-3 to TRBJ2-1, with a weak D call TRBD1 (5 bases). Germline values: CDR1 LGHNA, CDR2 YSLEER. The V and J ends lost 0 bases and 4 bases respectively, with 7 bases between them. This CDR3 region has 14 residues. This CDR3 reads CASSQESGYNEQFF. In nucleotides, the CDR3 is TGCGCCAGCAGCCAAGAATCAGGGTACAATGAGCAGTTCTTC.

The count of this clone is one. V is TRBV7-6 and J is TRBJ2-2; weak D call: TRBD1 (6 bases). CDR3 length: 16 residues. V was clipped by 5 bases and J by 7 bases, with 20 bases between them. Germline-derived CDR1 and CDR2 are SGHVS and FNYEAQ. CDR3 in amino acids: CASSTLDRLSGGELFF. The CDR3 DNA sequence: TGTGCCAGCAGCACCCTAGACAGGTTGTCCGGCGGGGAGCTGTTTTTT. The full variable domain, its missing parts supplied by reference TRBV7-6 and TRBJ2-2, is GAGVSQSPRYKVTKRGQDVALRCDPISGHVSLYWYRQALGQGPEFLTYFNYEAQQDKSGLPNDRFSAERPEGSISTLTIQRTEQRDSAMYRCASSTLDRLSGGELFFGEGSRLTVL.

The V gene is TRBV7-9, the J gene TRBJ1-2; D perhaps matches TRBD1 (6 bases). V gave up 4 bases and J gave up 2 bases, with 11 bases separating them. Germline V gene lookup returns CDR1 SEHNR and CDR2 FQNEAQ (reference sequence). This CDR3 comprises 14 residues. The CDR3 nucleotides read TGTGCCAGCAGCTCTAAGACAGGCAACTATGGCTACACCTTC. Translating gives CASSSKTGNYGYTF.

The chain combines TRBV6-5 with TRBJ1-5, with D unclear. Germline loops: CDR1 MNHEY, CDR2 SVGAGI. The CDR3 is 12 residues long. Trimming removed 2 bases at V and 15 bases at J, with 14 bases between. CDR3 coding DNA: TGTGCCAGCAGTTACGGAACCGGAAAGGGGCATTTT. Residues: CASSYGTGKGHF.

The chain has TRBV7-8 and TRBJ1-2; a possible D gene is TRBD1 (5 bases). This CDR3 has 13 residues. V was clipped by 4 bases and J by 0 bases, with 6 bases between them. Germline V CDR1 and CDR2: SGHVS, FQNEAQ. CDR3 residues: CASSSGSNYGYTF. Here the CDR3 DNA reads TGTGCCAGCAGCTCAGGGTCTAACTATGGCTACACCTTC.

This clone has a handful of counts. Other DNA sequences from this sample encode an identical CDR3 as well. V usage is TRBV9 and J usage is TRBJ2-1; tentatively, D is TRBD1 (5 bases). CDR1 is SGDLS, CDR2 YYNGEE, per germline. V shed 0 bases and J shed 6 bases, with 7 bases lying between them. The CDR3 contains 13 residues. CDR3 sequence: CASSVGGINEQFF. CDR3 bases: TGTGCCAGCAGCGTAGGGGGCATCAATGAGCAGTTCTTC.

The V and J genes are TRBV29-1 and TRBJ2-7; 13 nucleotides line up with TRBD2. The V gene's germline CDR1 is SQVTM and CDR2 ANQGSEA. With 6 bases clipped from V and 4 bases from J, the junction kept 3 bases outside the gene matches. This CDR3 is 13 amino acids long. CDR3 in DNA: TGCAGCGTGGGACTAGCGGGATTGTACGAGCAGTACTTC. Its protein product is CSVGLAGLYEQYF.

The chain recombines TRBV7-6 with TRBJ1-6, with D tentatively TRBD1 (6 bases). Germline lookup yields CDR1 SGHVS and CDR2 FNYEAQ. V shed 6 bases and J shed 7 bases, with 19 bases lying between them. The CDR3 runs to 16 residues. The CDR3 sequence is CASSLAGGWENSPLHF. In DNA form, the CDR3 reads TGTGCCAGCAGTCTAGCGGGGGGCTGGGAAAATTCACCCCTCCACTTT. Full variable domain (missing parts from reference TRBV7-6 and TRBJ1-6): GAGVSQSPRYKVTKRGQDVALRCDPISGHVSLYWYRQALGQGPEFLTYFNYEAQQDKSGLPNDRFSAERPEGSISTLTIQRTEQRDSAMYRCASSLAGGWENSPLHFGNGTRLTVT.